This TCR beta chain was identified in a study of cytomegalovirus exposure and HLA in healthy donors. General study points: Some TCR beta chains (164 of them) were listed as cytomegalovirus-associated.

V was pared by 6 bases and J by 13 bases, with 2 bases of the junction left unmatched. CDR1 and CDR2 from the germline V gene are MNHEY and SVGAGI. The CDR3 has 11 residues. Use of 60 Vbeta and 13 Jbeta primers characterized the PCR. The table came from immunoSEQ multiplex PCR; TCRdb's copy has only in-frame clones and leaves some out. Counted here are approximately 110,000 clones, about 70% occurring once; the ten biggest clones make up around 0.79%. Note on this clone: What it binds is not known.

The J gene is TRBJ2-5, the V gene TRBV6-5; 13 bases fit TRBD2. The sequencing input was PBMCs. The source of this sequence is a woman aged 30 to 39 in good health and CMV-seronegative. The CDR3 sequence: CASRGLAGLYF. The CDR3 DNA reads as TGTGCCAGCAGGGGACTAGCGGGGCTGTACTTC.